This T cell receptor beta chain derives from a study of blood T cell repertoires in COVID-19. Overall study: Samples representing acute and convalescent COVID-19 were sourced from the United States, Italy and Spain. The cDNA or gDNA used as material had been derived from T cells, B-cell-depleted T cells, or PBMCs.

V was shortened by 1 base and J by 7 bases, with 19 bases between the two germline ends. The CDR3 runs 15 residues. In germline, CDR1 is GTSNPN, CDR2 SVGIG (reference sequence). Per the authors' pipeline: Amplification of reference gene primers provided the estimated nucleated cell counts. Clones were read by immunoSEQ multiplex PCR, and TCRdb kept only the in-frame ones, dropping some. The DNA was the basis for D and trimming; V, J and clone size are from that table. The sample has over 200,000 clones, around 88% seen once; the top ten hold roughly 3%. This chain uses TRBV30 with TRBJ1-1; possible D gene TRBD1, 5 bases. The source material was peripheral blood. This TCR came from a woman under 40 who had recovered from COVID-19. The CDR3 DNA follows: TGTGCCTGGAGTGCTACGGGTAGGGGTATGAGTGAAGCTTTCTTT. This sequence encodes CAWSATGRGMSEAFF. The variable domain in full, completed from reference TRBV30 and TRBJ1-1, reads SQTIHQWPATLVQPVGSPLSLECTVEGTSNPNLYWYRQAAGRGLQLLFYSVGIGQISSEVPQNLSASRPQDRQFILSSKKLLLSDSGFYLCAWSATGRGMSEAFFGQGTRLTVV.